Given below is one T cell receptor (beta chain) in context. Its antigen remains unknown. This sample is drawn from a study of T cell repertoires in cytomegalovirus infection. Trimming removed 4 bases from V and 4 bases from J, with 10 bases in between. The germline V gene encodes CDR1 LNHDA and CDR2 SQIVND (reference sequence). CDR3 length: 14 amino acids. MiXCR, applied by TCRdb to the reads, yields one record per CDR3 protein. Found here are 450,000 to 650,000 distinct CDR3 sequences, around 40% of them singletons; the top ten hold around 48%. V gene TRBV19 combines with J gene TRBJ2-2; the D is unclear. The TCR comes from a human donor in good health (CMV status not recorded). Some clones in this sample may be carry-over from other donors' samples. The sample consisted of cultured PBMCs, taken from culture after CMV antigen stimulation. This chain's CDR3 is CASSRFWGTGELFF. The CDR3 DNA reads as TGTGCCAGTAGTAGGTTTTGGGGCACCGGGGAGCTGTTTTTT.